Listed below are T cell receptor beta chains from one sample, sequenced in a study of response to subunit inactivated influenza vaccine. TCRdb processed the RT-PCR reads anew with MiXCR; each CDR3 protein has one entry. The sample includes 710,000 or so distinct CDR3 sequences, approximately 15% seen only once; the top ten take approximately 10%. Sequences were derived from PBMCs from blood, sampled roughly 12 days after vaccination. The receptors originated from a middle-aged man who received an inactivated influenza vaccine. CDR3s include the opening cysteine and the closing phenylalanine or tryptophan. The order of the fields is J gene, clone size, V gene, D gene, CDR3 protein, CDR3 DNA. D genes are given only for firm matches. The size of a clone is reported for some rows only, either as once, few or many, or as a class for expanded clones.

TRBJ2-1,NA,TRBV19,TRBD2,CASSSLAGDNEQFF,TGTGCCAGTAGTAGCCTAGCGGGGGACAATGAGCAGTTCTTC
TRBJ2-7,NA,TRBV18,NA,CASSSRGENEQYF,TGTGCCAGCTCCTCTCGAGGGGAAAACGAGCAGTACTTC
TRBJ2-1,NA,TRBV29-1,TRBD1,CSVEWDRRLYNEQFF,TGCAGCGTTGAATGGGACAGGAGACTATACAATGAGCAGTTCTTC
TRBJ2-1,NA,TRBV3-1,TRBD1,CASSQGPMTGAIHNEQFF,TGTGCCAGCAGCCAAGGGCCCATGACAGGGGCTATACACAATGAGCAGTTCTTC
TRBJ2-1,NA,TRBV20-1,TRBD2,CSARGRLAGVNEQFF,TGCAGTGCTAGGGGAAGGCTAGCGGGGGTAAATGAGCAGTTCTTC
TRBJ1-2,few,TRBV9,NA,CASSVSGTPNYGYTF,TGTGCCAGCAGCGTTTCCGGGACACCTAACTATGGCTACACCTTC
TRBJ1-2,few,TRBV30,TRBD1,CAGQGAGDYGYTF,TGTGCCGGGCAGGGGGCTGGAGACTATGGCTACACCTTC
TRBJ2-1,few,TRBV12-3/TRBV12-4,NA,CASSFGGLSYNEQFF,TGTGCCAGCAGTTTCGGGGGGCTTTCCTACAATGAGCAGTTCTTC
TRBJ2-7,NA,TRBV6-5,NA,CASSYGRTAAYEQYF,TGTGCCAGCAGTTACGGCAGGACGGCGGCCTACGAGCAGTACTTC
TRBJ1-2,NA,TRBV2,TRBD1,CASSGPGQGATFYGYTF,TGTGCCAGCAGTGGACCGGGACAGGGGGCTACTTTCTATGGCTACACCTTC
TRBJ1-4,few,TRBV25-1,TRBD1,CASSNDREVVEKLFF,TGTGCCAGCAGCAACGACAGGGAGGTTGTTGAAAAACTGTTTTTT
TRBJ2-7,few,TRBV20-1,TRBD2,CSAKGLAGASSEQYF,TGCAGTGCCAAGGGACTAGCGGGTGCTTCGTCCGAGCAGTACTTC
TRBJ2-7,few,TRBV7-8,TRBD1,CASSLAWPDRGSYEQYF,TGTGCCAGCAGCTTAGCCTGGCCGGACAGGGGGTCCTACGAGCAGTACTTC
TRBJ2-3,many,TRBV20-1,NA,CSAAQGSSTDTQYF,TGCAGTGCTGCCCAGGGTAGCAGCACAGATACGCAGTATTTT
TRBJ2-2,NA,TRBV20-1,NA,CSATDQGYTGELFF,TGCAGTGCAACAGATCAGGGATACACCGGGGAGCTGTTTTTT
TRBJ2-5,few,TRBV29-1,TRBD2,CSVGGSPETQYF,TGCAGCGTCGGCGGGAGTCCGGAGACCCAGTACTTC
TRBJ2-2,few,TRBV7-2,TRBD2,CASSLKLAGGPGELFF,TGTGCCAGCAGCTTAAAGCTAGCGGGGGGCCCCGGGGAGCTGTTTTTT
TRBJ2-4,NA,TRBV11-1,NA,CASSLQGTKNIQYF,TGTGCCAGCAGCTTACAGGGTACCAAAAACATTCAGTACTTC
TRBJ2-3,few,TRBV6-2/TRBV6-3,NA,CASSWGTLTDTQYF,TGTGCCAGCAGCTGGGGGACACTCACAGATACGCAGTATTTT
TRBJ2-1,few,TRBV11-2,TRBD1,CASSIGQEDEQFF,TGTGCCAGCAGCATTGGACAGGAGGATGAGCAGTTCTTC
TRBJ2-2,few,TRBV10-3,TRBD2,CAIPTSGGVTGELFF,TGTGCCATCCCGACTAGCGGGGGAGTCACCGGGGAGCTGTTTTTT
TRBJ2-7,few,TRBV5-1,NA,CASSLATGSPYEQYF,TGCGCCAGCAGCTTGGCCACAGGGAGCCCCTACGAGCAGTACTTC
TRBJ1-1,many,TRBV24-1,TRBD1,CATSDLGDREAFF,TGTGCCACCAGTGATTTGGGGGACAGGGAAGCTTTCTTT
TRBJ1-1,NA,TRBV11-2,NA,CASSLVVGGTEAFF,TGTGCCAGCAGCTTAGTTGTTGGAGGCACTGAAGCTTTCTTT
TRBJ2-3,NA,TRBV18,NA,CASSPRELTDTQYF,TGTGCCAGCTCACCTAGGGAACTCACAGATACGCAGTATTTT
TRBJ1-1,few,TRBV25-1,TRBD1,CASSEYPTGASAFF,TGTGCCAGCAGTGAATATCCCACAGGGGCTTCGGCTTTCTTT
TRBJ1-2,few,TRBV4-3,TRBD1,CASSQVLQGAGGYTF,TGCGCCAGCAGCCAAGTACTACAGGGGGCGGGTGGCTACACCTTC
TRBJ2-3,NA,TRBV7-2,NA,CASSLAQGNTDTQYF,TGTGCCAGCAGCTTAGCCCAGGGTAACACAGATACGCAGTATTTT
TRBJ2-3,many,TRBV5-1,TRBD2,CASSISTSGSADTQYF,TGCGCCAGCAGCATATCGACTAGCGGGAGCGCAGATACGCAGTATTTT
TRBJ1-2,many,TRBV5-1,TRBD1,CASSKGQNNYGYTF,TGCGCCAGCAGCAAGGGACAGAATAACTATGGCTACACCTTC
TRBJ1-5,many,TRBV12-3/TRBV12-4,NA,CASSLSRREQPQHF,TGTGCCAGCAGTTTAAGTCGCAGGGAACAGCCCCAGCATTTT
TRBJ2-2,NA,TRBV6-1,NA,CASSLDRGTIGTGELFF,TGTGCCAGCAGTCTGGATAGAGGGACAATAGGCACCGGGGAGCTGTTTTTT
TRBJ2-2,few,TRBV12-3/TRBV12-4,NA,CASSFPGGDSNTGELFF,TGTGCCAGCAGTTTTCCCGGCGGGGACTCGAACACCGGGGAGCTGTTTTTT
TRBJ2-1,NA,TRBV19,NA,CASSIRTEMPRPKPWQFF,TGTGCCAGTAGTATCCGGACAGAGATGCCAAGACCCAAACCGTGGCAGTTCTTC
TRBJ2-5,few,TRBV29-1,NA,CSVVLRVTGFQETQYF,TGCAGCGTTGTTTTACGGGTTACCGGGTTTCAAGAGACCCAGTACTTC
TRBJ2-3,few,TRBV20-1,TRBD2,CSARLAGALGTQYF,TGCAGTGCTAGACTAGCGGGGGCTCTCGGTACGCAGTATTTT
TRBJ2-7,NA,TRBV29-1,TRBD1,CSVGTRGYSYF,TGCAGCGTTGGGACCAGGGGGTACTCGTACTTC
TRBJ1-6,few,TRBV4-1,TRBD1,CASSQAMGTVNSPLHF,TGCGCCAGCAGCCAAGCCATGGGGACAGTAAATTCACCCCTCCACTTT
TRBJ2-7,NA,TRBV28,NA,CASQRLRTEYEQYF,TGTGCCAGCCAGCGACTTCGGACCGAATACGAGCAGTACTTC
TRBJ1-5,many,TRBV7-2,NA,CASTDSNQPQHF,TGTGCCAGCACCGATAGCAATCAGCCCCAGCATTTT
TRBJ2-1,few,TRBV28,TRBD2,CASRASGNEQFF,TGTGCCAGTCGGGCTAGCGGCAATGAGCAGTTCTTC
TRBJ1-6,few,TRBV7-8,NA,CASSLARDYNSPLHF,TGTGCCAGCAGCTTAGCGCGGGATTATAATTCACCCCTCCACTTT
TRBJ2-1,many,TRBV10-3,TRBD1,CAIRPTGTGYNEQFF,TGTGCCATCAGACCTACCGGGACAGGCTACAATGAGCAGTTCTTC
TRBJ1-4,many,TRBV12-3/TRBV12-4,NA,CASSLGTVNEKLFF,TGTGCCAGCAGTTTAGGGACAGTAAATGAAAAACTGTTTTTT
TRBJ2-1,few,TRBV12-3/TRBV12-4,NA,CASSLDTTFEQFF,TGTGCCAGCAGCCTAGACACAACGTTTGAGCAGTTCTTC
TRBJ2-5,few,TRBV5-1,NA,CASSQMSSQETQYF,TGCGCCAGCTCCCAGATGAGCTCCCAAGAGACCCAGTACTTC
TRBJ1-5,few,TRBV12-3/TRBV12-4,NA,CASSLGVAGQPQHF,TGTGCCAGCAGTTTGGGGGTAGCAGGGCAGCCCCAGCATTTT
TRBJ2-1,many,TRBV29-1,TRBD2,CSVKGLAGFEQFF,TGCAGCGTCAAGGGACTAGCGGGATTTGAGCAGTTCTTC
TRBJ2-7,NA,TRBV10-3,TRBD1,CAISDRQGISYEQYF,TGTGCCATCAGTGATAGACAGGGGATATCCTATGAGCAGTACTTC
TRBJ2-5,NA,TRBV20-1,TRBD1,CSAKLTGGETQYF,TGCAGTGCTAAACTTACAGGGGGAGAGACCCAGTACTTC